Listed here are 15 T cell receptor beta chains from one sample, sequenced in a study of cytomegalovirus exposure and HLA in healthy donors (dated by TCRdb to the late 2010s). Libraries were built with the immunoSEQ multiplex PCR assay. A mixture of 60 forward primers for TCR Vbeta segments and 13 reverse primers for TCR Jbeta segments was used in the multiplex PCR. TCRdb took this table from immuneACCESS and kept in-frame rearrangements with V and J called. Such tables lack part of the clones; where checked against another copy, unresolved V genes explain under half of the gap, and the rest is unexplained. The sample records 150,000 to 200,000 clones, about 85% of which are singletons. The leading ten clones occupy 1.5% to 2.5% of the sample. The material sequenced was PBMCs. Every receptor here comes from a man aged 18 to 29 in good health and CMV-seronegative.

The chain is built from TRBV27 and TRBJ1-2; tentative D call: TRBD1 (6 bases). The ends were cut back, 5 bases at V and 4 bases at J, with 14 bases in the middle. CDR3 size: 14 residues. Germline loops: CDR1 MNHEY, CDR2 SMNVEV (reference sequence). The CDR3 DNA is TGTGCCAGCAGTCGACTACAGGGTGCCTATGGCTACACCTTC. Translation gives CASSRLQGAYGYTF.

The CDR3 region is CASSTTAQETQYF. The CDR3, as DNA: TGTGCCAGCAGCACGACAGCCCAAGAGACCCAGTACTTC. The rearrangement joins TRBV6-5 to TRBJ2-5; maybe TRBD1 (5 bases). The germline gives CDR1 MNHEY, CDR2 SVGAGI. Trimming shortened V by 6 bases and J by 1 base, and 9 bases separated the two germline ends. CDR3 length: 13 residues.

The chain has TRBV6-5 and TRBJ1-5, with D perhaps matching TRBD1 (6 bases). Trimming stripped 6 bases from V and 1 base from J, with 13 bases between. This CDR3 contains 15 residues. The germline gives CDR1 MNHEY, CDR2 SVGAGI. The CDR3 spells CASRSSGTSNQPQHF. The CDR3 nucleotides are TGTGCCAGCAGAAGCTCGGGGACAAGCAATCAGCCCCAGCATTTT.

This chain joins TRBV12-5 and TRBJ1-1; D gene ambiguous. V lost 0 bases and J lost 0, with 8 bases in between. There are 15 residues in the CDR3. Germline lookup yields CDR1 LGHNT and CDR2 FRNRAP. CDR3 nucleotide sequence: TGTGCTAGTGGTTTGGTGAGGGAAATGAACACTGAAGCTTTCTTT. Amino acids: CASGLVREMNTEAFF.

This rearrangement joins TRBV10-1 to TRBJ2-2; D perhaps matches TRBD2 (7 bases). Germline CDR1 WNHNN, CDR2 SYGVQD (reference sequence). V lost 9 bases, J lost 6 bases, and 17 bases lay in between. The CDR3 is 14 amino acids. CDR3 DNA: TGCGCCAGACCAACCGAGGGGGGGCCCGGGGAGCTGTTTTTT. Its translation is CARPTEGGPGELFF.

This chain joins TRBV27 and TRBJ2-3; 9 bases align to TRBD2. CDR3 length equals 17 residues. CDR1 and CDR2 (germline): MNHEY, SMNVEV (reference sequence). The junction had 13 bases not matched to a gene; V was cut back by 8 bases and J by 1 base. The CDR3 DNA sequence: TGTGCCAGCCATTCTCTACTAGCGGGCTTTGGCACAGATACGCAGTATTTT. It translates to CASHSLLAGFGTDTQYF.

V gene TRBV7-9 combines with J gene TRBJ1-1, with 7 nucleotides matching TRBD1. The V gene's germline CDR1 is SEHNR and CDR2 FQNEAQ (reference sequence). V was clipped by 5 bases and J by 0 bases; unmatched bases: 6. The CDR3 runs 15 residues. CDR3 residues: CASSAQQGLNTEAFF. CDR3 in DNA: TGTGCCAGCAGCGCCCAACAGGGGTTGAACACTGAAGCTTTCTTT.

V gene TRBV7-2 combines with J gene TRBJ2-7, with a weak D call TRBD2 (6 bases). The CDR3 runs to 14 residues. Germline V CDR1 and CDR2: SGHTA, FQGNSA. Trimming pared 1 base from V and 0 bases from J, leaving 7 bases between. In nucleotides, the CDR3 is TGTGCCAGCAGCTTAGGGAGGGGCTCCTACGAGCAGTACTTC. It translates to CASSLGRGSYEQYF.

The chain employs TRBV5-6 and TRBJ2-7; D possibly corresponds to TRBD1 (6 bases). V lost 4 bases, J lost 3 bases, and 20 bases lay in between. CDR3 length: 16 amino acids. The germline V gene has CDR1 SGHDT and CDR2 YYEEEE. CDR3 region: CASSKPGHLLGYEQYF. DNA of the CDR3: TGTGCCAGCAGCAAACCGGGACACCTTCTCGGCTACGAGCAGTACTTC.

V usage is TRBV7-9 and J usage is TRBJ2-3; 7 bases map to TRBD2. The V gene's germline CDR1 is SEHNR and CDR2 FQNEAQ (reference sequence). This CDR3 region has 15 residues. Trimming took 5 bases from V and 5 from J; bases not matched to a gene: 10. CDR3 amino acids: CASSQLAGRVDTQYF. The CDR3 DNA follows: TGTGCCAGCAGCCAGTTGGCAGGGAGGGTAGATACGCAGTATTTT.

The genes are TRBV7-3 and TRBJ2-5, with D possibly matching TRBD2 (5 bases). The CDR3 sequence is 14 residues long. V shed 5 bases and J shed 2 bases, with 12 bases lying between them. CDR1 is SGHTA, CDR2 FQGTGA, per germline. CDR3 in amino acids: CASSPRGPQETQYF. The CDR3 DNA follows: TGTGCCAGCAGCCCACGGGGTCCTCAAGAGACCCAGTACTTC.

This clone was found a few times. The gene calls are TRBV10-3 and TRBJ2-7, with TRBD1 matching over 11 bases. Per the germline V gene, CDR1 is ENHRY and CDR2 is SYGVKD. The CDR3 runs 14 residues. The ends lost 6 bases at V and 3 bases at J; junction bases unmatched: 4. CDR3 loop: CAISLGQGGYEQYF. As DNA, the CDR3 is TGTGCCATCAGCTTGGGACAGGGGGGCTACGAGCAGTACTTC.

The chain joins TRBV7-3 to TRBJ2-1; TRBD2 matches 8 bases. The CDR3 totals 15 residues. Germline lookup yields CDR1 SGHTA and CDR2 FQGTGA. V dropped 5 bases and J dropped 2; count of bases not matched to a gene: 5. CDR3: CASSPSGLAYNEQFF. The CDR3 DNA is TGTGCCAGCAGCCCCTCGGGACTAGCCTACAATGAGCAGTTCTTC.

The V call is TRBV29-1, the J call TRBJ2-1; 10 bases match TRBD1. The CDR3 loop spans 15 amino acids. V shed 2 bases, J shed 4 bases, and the junction held 5 bases outside the gene matches. Germline CDR1 reads SQVTM; CDR2 reads ANQGSEA. The CDR3 nucleotides are TGCAGCGTTGAATGGAGGGACAGGGGATACAATGAGCAGTTCTTC. It codes for CSVEWRDRGYNEQFF.

The V call is TRBV5-6, the J call TRBJ2-3; 7 bases line up with TRBD1. Germline CDR1 and CDR2: SGHDT and YYEEEE. The trim removed 2 bases at V and 4 bases at J, leaving 13 bases unmatched. The CDR3 consists of 17 residues. The CDR3 bases are TGTGCCAGCAGCTTAACTTTGACAGGGCTGAGGGCAGATACGCAGTATTTT. Amino acids: CASSLTLTGLRADTQYF.